The 11 T cell receptor beta chains below come from one sample, sequenced in a study of shared clonotypes between healthy human individuals. Method: immunoSEQ multiplex PCR; TCRdb's copy keeps in-frame clones and lacks some. The sample contains about 2.3 million clones, about 92% of which appear only once. The specimen sequenced was naive CD4+ T cells from PBMCs. As for subset: CD45RA+ positively selected. The receptor set was obtained from a man aged 18 to 30 in good health. Some clones in this sample may be carry-over from other donors' samples.

The chain uses TRBV19 and TRBJ2-3; 9 bases are a match to TRBD2. Germline V gene lookup returns CDR1 LNHDA and CDR2 SQIVND (reference sequence). The CDR3 loop spans 17 amino acids. V gave up 1 base and J gave up 0 bases; unmatched junction bases: 5. The CDR3 bases are TGTGCCAGTAGTATAGTCTGGCGGGAGGGTAGCACAGATACGCAGTATTTT. Its protein is CASSIVWREGSTDTQYF.

This clone was counted between two and nine times. This specimen includes other DNA sequences encoding the same CDR3. The chain combines TRBV6-5 with TRBJ1-1, with D unclear. The CDR3 is made up of 11 amino acids. V lost 6 bases and J 4 bases, leaving 6 bases between the germline ends. Germline assignment: CDR1 MNHEY and CDR2 SVGAGI. The CDR3 loop reads CASRTGTEAFF. CDR3 in DNA: TGTGCCAGCAGGACGGGCACTGAAGCTTTCTTT.

The chain couples TRBV7-9 to TRBJ1-1; the D is unclear. The CDR3 is made up of 15 amino acids. Germline V CDR1 and CDR2: SEHNR, FQNEAQ (reference sequence). The germline V and J ends were trimmed by 3 bases and 3 bases, with 14 bases remaining between them. The CDR3 coding sequence is TGTGCCAGCAGCTTCGCACTGGGCCAGTACACTGAAGCTTTCTTT. As protein: CASSFALGQYTEAFF.

This clone was recorded once. The rearrangement links TRBV7-2 to TRBJ1-1, with D maybe TRBD1 (6 bases). This CDR3 has 13 residues. The V gene lost 5 bases and the J gene lost 7 bases, with 14 bases spanning the gap. Per germline, CDR1 SGHTA and CDR2 FQGNSA. The CDR3 protein is CASSSPGQGEAFF. For the CDR3, the DNA is TGTGCCAGCAGCAGTCCGGGACAAGGTGAAGCTTTCTTT.

The chain joins TRBV10-3 to TRBJ2-1; TRBD1 matches 7 bases. The length of the CDR3 is 20 residues. The germline CDR1 and CDR2 sequences are ENHRY and SYGVKD. V shed 0 bases, J shed 3 bases, and the junction held 17 bases outside the gene matches. As DNA, the CDR3 is TGTGCCATCAGTGAGTCAGGGGGCAGGGGGAAAGAAAACTACTACAATGAGCAGTTCTTC. It yields the protein CAISESGGRGKENYYNEQFF.

This clone was detected once. V gene TRBV6-5 combines with J gene TRBJ1-2; D is unclear. The CDR3 is made up of 13 amino acids. With 6 bases removed from V and 2 bases from J, the gap between germline ends came to 10 bases. Germline assignment: CDR1 MNHEY and CDR2 SVGAGI. The CDR3 protein is CASSRLGNYGYTF. The CDR3 DNA is TGTGCCAGCAGCCGCCTAGGGAACTATGGCTACACCTTC.

V is TRBV5-4 and J is TRBJ1-4, with D perhaps matching TRBD1 (5 bases). The CDR3 sequence is 15 residues long. V lost 2 bases to trimming and J lost 3 bases, with 11 bases between them. CDR1 is SGHNT, CDR2 YYREEE, per germline (reference sequence). The CDR3 loop is CASSLRDAANEKLFF. The CDR3, as DNA: TGTGCCAGCAGCTTACGGGACGCCGCTAATGAAAAACTGTTTTTT.

V and J are TRBV9 and TRBJ1-2, with 7 positions matching TRBD1. This CDR3 has 16 amino acids. The V gene's germline CDR1 is SGDLS and CDR2 YYNGEE. V shed 3 bases, J shed 3 bases, and the junction held 11 bases outside the gene matches. CDR3 in amino acids: CASSATTGTEYYGYTF. CDR3 DNA: TGTGCCAGCAGCGCCACAACCGGGACAGAATACTATGGCTACACCTTC.

DNA of the CDR3: TGTGCCAGCAGCCTCCCCGGAGGGCCGACAGATACGCAGTATTTT. Its protein is CASSLPGGPTDTQYF. The chain couples TRBV7-3 to TRBJ2-3; D might be TRBD2 (6 bases). This CDR3 is 15 amino acids long. CDR1 SGHTA and CDR2 FQGTGA come from the germline V gene. Trimming took 5 bases from V and 3 from J, leaving 15 bases between them.

V is TRBV5-1 and J is TRBJ2-3; TRBD2 aligns across 7 bases. The germline gives CDR1 SGHRS, CDR2 YFSETQ. CDR3 length equals 16 residues. J gave up 3 bases and V 4 bases, and 11 bases lay outside the gene matches. The CDR3 region is CASSRTVSSGTDTQYF. CDR3 coding DNA: TGCGCCAGCAGCCGTACGGTTTCTAGCGGAACAGATACGCAGTATTTT.

The chain recombines TRBV7-2 with TRBJ1-6; TRBD1 agrees at 11 bases. The CDR3 length is 15 residues. CDR1 and CDR2 (germline): SGHTA, FQGNSA. J was trimmed by 5 bases and V by 4 bases; bases with no gene match: 1. The CDR3 nucleotides are TGTGCCAGCAGCTGGGGACAGGGGGATAATTCACCCCTCCACTTT. Amino acid sequence: CASSWGQGDNSPLHF.